The 10 T cell receptor beta chains below come from one sample, sequenced in a study of neoadjuvant anti-PD-1 for oral cavity cancer. Sequencing was performed with immunoSEQ multiplex PCR; in TCRdb, only in-frame clones are kept and a portion is missing. The repertoire has roughly 13,000 clones, 57% of them found once; the top ten carry 10% to 15%. Sequenced material: tumor tissue, taken before nivolumab (anti-PD-1) treatment. The origin of the receptors is a person between 40 and 85 years old with oral cavity squamous cell carcinoma.

The chain carries TRBV6-5 and TRBJ2-7, with 7 bases that match TRBD2. The CDR3 runs 15 residues. The ends lost 7 bases at V and 1 base at J; junction bases unmatched: 10. In germline, CDR1 is MNHEY, CDR2 SVGAGI. This CDR3 reads CASTRSDSGSYEQYF. DNA of the CDR3: TGTGCCAGCACCAGATCAGATAGCGGGTCCTACGAGCAGTACTTC.

The CDR3 bases are TGCGCCAGCAATAACCCCGGGACACAGCAGTACTTC. Protein: CASNNPGTQQYF. The chain employs TRBV10-2 and TRBJ2-7, with D tentatively TRBD1 (6 bases). V lost 7 bases, J lost 8 bases, and 15 bases lay in between. There are 12 residues in the CDR3. Germline V gives CDR1 WSHSY, CDR2 SAAADI.

The chain is built from TRBV4-2 and TRBJ2-7, with D perhaps TRBD2 (6 bases). The CDR3 is made up of 14 amino acids. CDR1 is LGHNA and CDR2 is YNFKEQ in the germline V gene. V dropped 4 bases and J dropped 2 bases, with 12 bases sitting between them. Written as DNA, the CDR3 is TGTGCCAGCAGCCCCAGGGACTGGACCTACGAGCAGTACTTC. Translating gives CASSPRDWTYEQYF.

The genes are TRBV6-5 and TRBJ2-5, with D uncertain. Germline V gives CDR1 MNHEY, CDR2 SVGAGI. This CDR3 spans 13 amino acids. V gave up 6 bases and J gave up 5 bases, with 13 bases separating them. This chain's CDR3 is CASSPLMAETQYF. CDR3 nucleotides: TGTGCCAGCAGCCCACTTATGGCGGAGACCCAGTACTTC.

About this clone: Other DNA sequences within the sample encode an identical CDR3. This sequence joins TRBV19 and TRBJ2-1; D possibly corresponds to TRBD2 (6 bases). The CDR3 length is 15 residues. Looked up from germline, CDR1 is LNHDA and CDR2 is SQIVND (reference sequence). Trimming shortened V by 5 bases and J by 1 base, and 12 bases separated the two germline ends. CDR3 sequence: CASSLPGSSYNEQFF. The CDR3 DNA follows: TGTGCCAGTAGTTTACCCGGGAGTTCCTACAATGAGCAGTTCTTC. The full variable domain, in which reference TRBV19 and TRBJ2-1 provide the parts outside the CDR3, is DGGITQSPKYLFRKEGQNVTLSCEQNLNHDAMYWYRQDPGQGLRLIYYSQIVNDFQKGDIAEGYSVSREKKESFPLTVTSAQKNPTAFYLCASSLPGSSYNEQFFGPGTRLTVL.

This clone was observed a handful of times. The chain links TRBV5-8 to TRBJ2-3; 7 bases match TRBD1. The germline CDR1 and CDR2 sequences are SGHTS and YDEGEE. Germline trimming cut 0 bases from V and 6 bases from J; bases unmatched to any gene: 4. The length of the CDR3 is 14 residues. The CDR3 nucleotides are TGTGCCAGCAGCTTGGAGGGGGCAGGGGATACGCAGTATTTT. This codes for CASSLEGAGDTQYF.

This sequence joins TRBV5-1 and TRBJ1-5, with 8 bases fitting TRBD1. The germline V gene encodes CDR1 SGHRS and CDR2 YFSETQ. V was pared by 4 bases and J by 8 bases, with 11 bases of the junction left unmatched. The CDR3 consists of 15 residues. The chain's CDR3 is CASSLDGQGREPQHF. CDR3 bases: TGCGCCAGCAGCCTTGATGGACAGGGCAGGGAGCCCCAGCATTTT. Variable domain in full (rest from reference TRBV5-1 and TRBJ1-5): KAGVTQTPRYLIKTRGQQVTLSCSPISGHRSVSWYQQTPGQGLQFLFEYFSETQRNKGNFPGRFSGRQFSNSRSEMNVSTLELGDSALYLCASSLDGQGREPQHFGDGTRLSIL.

The rearrangement uses TRBV15 and TRBJ1-1; possible D gene TRBD1, 5 bases. Trimming shortened V by 1 base and J by 4 bases, and 16 bases separated the two germline ends. The CDR3 covers 16 residues. CDR1 and CDR2 from the germline V gene are LNHNV and YYDKDF (reference sequence). The CDR3 bases are TGTGCCACCAGCAGAGTAGGTGCAGGGATGGGCACTGAAGCTTTCTTT. Its translation is CATSRVGAGMGTEAFF.

The chain couples TRBV14 to TRBJ2-1, with 14 bases matching TRBD2. J gave up 10 bases and V 5 bases, and 7 bases lay outside the gene matches. Germline values: CDR1 SGHDN, CDR2 FVKESK. The CDR3 runs to 15 residues. This chain's CDR3 is CASSFGTSGSYEQFF. The CDR3 DNA sequence: TGTGCCAGCAGCTTCGGGACTAGCGGGAGCTACGAGCAGTTCTTC.

The CDR3: CASGPRGSNTEAFF. CDR3 nucleotide sequence: TGTGCCAGCGGCCCAAGGGGGTCCAACACTGAAGCTTTCTTT. V and J are TRBV28 and TRBJ1-1; D possibly corresponds to TRBD1 (6 bases). CDR3 length: 14 amino acids. Deletions cut 8 bases from V and 2 bases from J, with 15 bases between. CDR1 is MDHEN and CDR2 is SYDVKM in the germline V gene.